Below are 14 T cell receptor beta chains sequenced from a single sample in a study of blood T cell repertoires in COVID-19. This table comes from immunoSEQ multiplex PCR, and its TCRdb copy is limited to in-frame clones, with some not included. The sample holds about 180,000 clones, roughly 81% seen once. Sequenced: peripheral blood. The receptors derive from a woman older than 75 with COVID-19, enrolled during active disease.

The V gene is TRBV19, the J gene TRBJ1-6; 7 bases line up with TRBD1. Germline values: CDR1 LNHDA, CDR2 SQIVND (reference sequence). The CDR3 runs 13 residues. V dropped 5 bases and J dropped 6; count of bases not matched to a gene: 1. CDR3 nucleotides: TGTGCCAGTAGTCGACAGGGTAATTCACCCCTCCACTTT. This sequence encodes CASSRQGNSPLHF. Combining the CDR3 with reference TRBV19 and TRBJ1-6 gives the whole variable domain DGGITQSPKYLFRKEGQNVTLSCEQNLNHDAMYWYRQDPGQGLRLIYYSQIVNDFQKGDIAEGYSVSREKKESFPLTVTSAQKNPTAFYLCASSRQGNSPLHFGNGTRLTVT.

The chain combines TRBV5-4 with TRBJ2-2; the D is unclear. The CDR3 length is 15 residues. V was clipped by 0 bases and J by 4 bases, with 10 bases between them. Germline CDR1 reads SGHNT; CDR2 reads YYREEE (reference sequence). CDR3 loop: CASSLDQVSTGELFF. The CDR3 DNA reads as TGTGCCAGCAGCTTGGATCAGGTCAGCACCGGGGAGCTGTTTTTT.

V and J are TRBV19 and TRBJ1-4; D unclear. The CDR3 length is 12 residues. Germline-derived CDR1 and CDR2 are LNHDA and SQIVND (reference sequence). Trimming shortened V by 4 bases and J by 15 bases, and 15 bases separated the two germline ends. For the CDR3, the DNA is TGTGCCAGTAGTAGCGTACTAAATCGGGTGTTTTTT. Its protein product is CASSSVLNRVFF. Variable domain in full (rest from reference TRBV19 and TRBJ1-4): DGGITQSPKYLFRKEGQNVTLSCEQNLNHDAMYWYRQDPGQGLRLIYYSQIVNDFQKGDIAEGYSVSREKKESFPLTVTSAQKNPTAFYLCASSSVLNRVFFGSGTQLSVL.

V usage is TRBV19 and J usage is TRBJ1-1, with D possibly TRBD1 on 6 matching bases. The CDR3 sequence is 14 residues long. Per the germline V gene, CDR1 is LNHDA and CDR2 is SQIVND (reference sequence). V lost 3 bases and J 0 bases, leaving 8 bases between the germline ends. CDR3 amino acids: CASSMGAVNTEAFF. The CDR3 DNA reads TGTGCCAGTAGTATGGGGGCGGTGAACACTGAAGCTTTCTTT. The complete variable domain, with remaining parts taken from reference TRBV19 and TRBJ1-1, reads DGGITQSPKYLFRKEGQNVTLSCEQNLNHDAMYWYRQDPGQGLRLIYYSQIVNDFQKGDIAEGYSVSREKKESFPLTVTSAQKNPTAFYLCASSMGAVNTEAFFGQGTRLTVV.

The chain employs TRBV7-9 and TRBJ2-5; 8 positions agree with TRBD2. Germline CDR1 SEHNR, CDR2 FQNEAQ (reference sequence). CDR3 size: 14 residues. V was clipped by 3 bases and J by 5 bases; unmatched bases: 5. This CDR3 is CASSLAGGMETQYF. For the CDR3, the DNA is TGTGCCAGCAGCTTGGCGGGAGGTATGGAGACCCAGTACTTC.

The chain uses TRBV5-1 and TRBJ1-3; D gene ambiguous. Trimming cost V 1 base and J 2 bases, with 10 bases left between them. Germline V lookup: CDR1 SGHRS, CDR2 YFSETQ. The CDR3 runs 15 residues. The CDR3 here is CASSLIGFTGNTIYF. The CDR3 nucleotides read TGCGCCAGCAGCTTGATCGGGTTTACTGGAAACACCATATATTTT.

This chain connects TRBV3-1 (or the pseudogene TRBV3-2) to TRBJ2-7, with 7 bases matching TRBD2. Germline CDR1 reads LGHDT; CDR2 reads YNNKEL (reference sequence). This CDR3 spans 12 amino acids. After removal of 1 base from V and 12 bases from J, the junction contained 6 bases not matched to a gene. Written as DNA, the CDR3 is TGTGCCAGCAGCCAAGGGGCGGGGGTGCCGTACTTC. Amino acid sequence: CASSQGAGVPYF.

The V call is TRBV4-2, the J call TRBJ2-7; 7 bases map to TRBD1. The CDR3 extends over 14 amino acids. Germline V gives CDR1 LGHNA, CDR2 YNFKEQ. The junction had 4 bases not matched to a gene; V was cut back by 3 bases and J by 2 bases. The CDR3 sequence: CASSHRDRPYEQYF. The DNA for the CDR3 is TGTGCCAGCAGCCATCGGGACAGACCCTACGAGCAGTACTTC.

The gene calls are TRBV5-1 and TRBJ2-3; TRBD1 matches at 10 bases. Trimming cost V 3 bases and J 6 bases; bases outside gene matches: 4. Per germline, CDR1 SGHRS and CDR2 YFSETQ. The CDR3 length is 14 residues. CDR3 loop: CASSSRQGADTQYF. CDR3 nucleotide sequence: TGCGCCAGCAGCTCCCGACAGGGGGCGGATACGCAGTATTTT.

This sequence joins TRBV5-1 and TRBJ1-1; D unresolved. CDR3 length equals 13 residues. From germline, CDR1 is SGHRS and CDR2 YFSETQ. Trimming stripped 0 bases from V and 2 bases from J, with 5 bases between. The CDR3 sequence is CASSLAENTEAFF. CDR3 coding DNA: TGCGCCAGCAGCTTGGCAGAAAACACTGAAGCTTTCTTT.

The rearrangement links TRBV24-1 to TRBJ2-1, with TRBD1 matching over 7 bases. The CDR3 loop spans 16 amino acids. The V gene's germline CDR1 is KGHDR and CDR2 SFDVKD. J lost 9 bases, V lost 1 base, and 11 bases had no gene match. The CDR3 DNA sequence: TGTGCCACCAGTGATTTCCAAGCCTCTTCAGGGGGTGAGCAGTTCTTC. Its translation: CATSDFQASSGGEQFF.

The chain joins TRBV4-2 to TRBJ1-2, with TRBD1 matching over 9 bases. The CDR3 sequence is 14 residues long. The germline V gene encodes CDR1 LGHNA and CDR2 YNFKEQ. V lost 2 bases to trimming and J lost 4 bases; unmatched junction nucleotides: 2. The CDR3 DNA sequence: TGTGCCAGCAGCCAAACAGGGGGCGGCTATGGCTACACCTTC. This gives the protein CASSQTGGGYGYTF.

The chain joins TRBV6-5 to TRBJ1-3, with D uncertain. Germline loops: CDR1 MNHEY, CDR2 SVGAGI. CDR3 length equals 16 residues. V lost 1 base and J lost 0, with 10 bases in between. In DNA form, the CDR3 reads TGTGCCAGCAGTTACTACTCCGGGGTCTCTGGAAACACCATATATTTT. Translated, it gives CASSYYSGVSGNTIYF.

The CDR3 here is CASVLDSLYEQYF. For the CDR3, the DNA is TGTGCCAGCGTGTTGGACAGTCTCTACGAGCAGTACTTC. This chain joins TRBV6-6 and TRBJ2-7; a weak D match, TRBD1 (6 bases). The CDR3 is 13 residues long. Trimming pared 8 bases from V and 3 bases from J, leaving 14 bases between. Germline CDR1 and CDR2: MNHNY and SVGAGI (reference sequence).